This T cell receptor (beta chain) was sequenced during a study of blood T cells in healthy people across ages. Across the study: For every two T cells, template switching captured about one barcoded beta molecule.

This clonotype was counted between two and nine times. The antigen is undetermined. Germline V gene lookup returns CDR1 SGHRS and CDR2 YFSETQ. This CDR3 spans 14 amino acids. Trimming took off 4 bases at V and 4 bases at J, with 14 bases between the two ends. Alongside a J-beta primer mix, a sample-barcoded 5' primer served in a second PCR lasting 7 to 11 cycles. A minimum of 2.5 million CDR3-containing paired-end reads was obtained for each sample. TCRdb ran MiXCR on the 5' RACE reads and lists one entry per CDR3 protein. The sample includes 650,000 to 800,000 distinct CDR3 sequences, around 45% of them seen just once. Study observations and caveats: Across samples, TCR beta diversity tracked strongly with naive T cell percentage. Leaving the PBMCs unsorted stopped any conclusive comparison of naive versus antigen-experienced cells.

The chain combines TRBV5-1 with TRBJ1-2, with D possibly being TRBD1 (6 bases). The sample comprised blood. The source of this sequence is a man in his 60s in good health. The CDR3 loop reads CASSLGQNSYGYTF. CDR3 coding DNA: TGCGCCAGCAGCCTCGGACAGAACTCCTATGGCTACACCTTC. Based on the CDR3 plus reference TRBV5-1 and TRBJ1-2, the full variable domain is KAGVTQTPRYLIKTRGQQVTLSCSPISGHRSVSWYQQTPGQGLQFLFEYFSETQRNKGNFPGRFSGRQFSNSRSEMNVSTLELGDSALYLCASSLGQNSYGYTFGSGTRLTVV.